This T cell receptor (beta chain) was profiled in a study of blood T cells in healthy people across ages. V dropped 4 bases and J dropped 5 bases, with 11 bases sitting between them. The CDR3 contains 13 residues. The germline V gene encodes CDR1 MNHNS and CDR2 SASEGT. This clonotype showed up just a few times. Alongside a J-beta primer mix, a sample-barcoded 5' primer served in a second PCR lasting roughly 7 to 11 cycles. MiXCR was run by TCRdb on the 5' RACE reads, yielding one entry per CDR3 protein. The sample carries some 1,800,000 distinct CDR3 sequences, about two fifths recorded once. The sequence was obtained from a human donor in good health. The sequencing sample was made of blood. The chain carries TRBV6-1 and TRBJ1-2, with D unresolved. The CDR3 nucleotides read TGTGCCAGCAGTGGGACCGTCTCATATGGCTACACCTTC. Translating it yields CASSGTVSYGYTF.